Shown below are 14 T cell receptor beta chains from a single sample sequenced in a study of cytomegalovirus exposure and HLA in healthy donors (dated by TCRdb to 2017 to 2019). The method behind the library was the immunoSEQ multiplex PCR assay. The multiplex PCR relied on a mix of 60 forward primers for TCR Vbeta segments and 13 reverse primers for TCR Jbeta segments. This immuneACCESS table, as held by TCRdb, lists in-frame sequences with V and J called but not all clones. Of the missing ones, under half trace to an unresolved V gene in checked studies; the others have no known cause. The sample profile shows 140,000 to 150,000 clones; approximately 70% of them were found once. The top ten constitute 2% to 2.5% of the sample. Sequenced input: PBMCs. The receptors derive from a woman aged 60 to 75 in good health and CMV-seropositive.

V gene TRBV29-1 combines with J gene TRBJ2-2; D ambiguous. Trimming cost V 6 bases and J 10 bases, with 12 bases left between them. Per the germline V gene, CDR1 is SQVTM and CDR2 is ANQGSEA. The CDR3 contains 11 residues. CDR3 residues: CSVSRYEELFF. In DNA, the CDR3 is TGCAGCGTGAGCCGGTATGAGGAGCTGTTTTTT.

The J gene is TRBJ2-3, the V gene TRBV28, with D possibly being TRBD1 (6 bases). Per the germline V gene, CDR1 is MDHEN and CDR2 is SYDVKM. V dropped 4 bases and J dropped 7 bases, with 15 bases sitting between them. This CDR3 is built from 14 residues. CDR3 bases: TGTGCCAGCAGTTCCGGACAGCCGCCGCATACGCAGTATTTT. Its translation is CASSSGQPPHTQYF.

The chain couples TRBV7-3 to TRBJ2-2; the D gene is possibly TRBD2 (5 bases). CDR1 and CDR2 (germline): SGHTA, FQGTGA. CDR3 size: 16 residues. The ends were cut back, 1 base at V and 6 bases at J, with 15 bases in the middle. The CDR3 sequence is CASSLIGGMNPGELFF. The CDR3 nucleotides are TGTGCCAGCAGCTTAATCGGAGGAATGAATCCCGGGGAGCTGTTTTTT.

This clone was counted a few times. The CDR3 region is CASSLAGASGSTGELFF. DNA of the CDR3: TGCGCCAGCAGCTTGGCGGGGGCTAGCGGCTCCACCGGGGAGCTGTTTTTT. This chain uses TRBV5-1 with TRBJ2-2, with a weak D call TRBD2 (7 bases). CDR3 length equals 17 residues. With 0 bases removed from V and 4 bases from J, the gap between germline ends came to 16 bases. Germline V gene data show CDR1 as SGHRS and CDR2 as YFSETQ.

This chain connects TRBV10-3 to TRBJ2-6, with 7 bases that match TRBD1. Germline V lookup: CDR1 ENHRY, CDR2 SYGVKD. The CDR3 loop spans 13 amino acids. J lost 4 bases, V lost 10 bases, and 4 bases had no gene match. CDR3 protein: CATTGDGANVLTF. The CDR3 nucleotides read TGTGCCACCACAGGGGACGGGGCCAACGTCCTGACTTTC.

The chain carries TRBV6-6 and TRBJ2-3; tentatively, D is TRBD2 (5 bases). CDR3 size: 14 residues. Trimming took 6 bases from V and 2 from J, leaving 12 bases between them. CDR1 is MNHNY and CDR2 is SVGAGI in the germline V gene (reference sequence). CDR3 region: CASREGLSTDTQYF. In DNA form, the CDR3 reads TGTGCCAGCAGGGAAGGACTGTCCACAGATACGCAGTATTTT.

As DNA, the CDR3 is TGTGCCAGCAAGGCAGCGGGGATCCAAGAGACCCAGTACTTC. This codes for CASKAAGIQETQYF. V gene TRBV2 combines with J gene TRBJ2-5; 7 positions match TRBD2. Losses at the gene ends were 7 bases for V and 1 base for J; bases not matched to a gene: 6. CDR1 and CDR2 (germline): SNHLY, FYNNEI. The CDR3 has 14 amino acids.

This chain uses TRBV2 with TRBJ2-7, with 10 bases aligning to TRBD1. The CDR3 consists of 14 residues. CDR1 is SNHLY, CDR2 FYNNEI, per germline. Unmatched junction bases numbered 5, after V lost 6 bases and J lost 3 bases. The CDR3 coding sequence is TGTGCCAGCAGGGCCGGGACAGGGGTCTACGAGCAGTACTTC. Translating gives CASRAGTGVYEQYF.

The V and J genes are TRBV5-1 and TRBJ2-3; no clear D. V dropped 0 bases and J dropped 8 bases, with 7 bases sitting between them. The CDR3 is 12 residues long. Germline loops: CDR1 SGHRS, CDR2 YFSETQ. The CDR3 region has the DNA TGCGCCAGCAGCTTGGGGTCAGGTACGCAGTATTTT. This codes for CASSLGSGTQYF.

The chain couples TRBV5-1 to TRBJ1-3; possible D gene TRBD1, 5 bases. CDR1 SGHRS and CDR2 YFSETQ come from the germline V gene. Trimming took 4 bases from V and 4 from J, leaving 12 bases between them. The CDR3 loop spans 14 amino acids. The DNA for the CDR3 is TGCGCCAGCAGCCCGGAGGGGTTCGGAAACACCATATATTTT. Its translation: CASSPEGFGNTIYF.

The chain is built from TRBV19 and TRBJ1-4, with 9 bases fitting TRBD1. The CDR3 loop spans 17 amino acids. CDR1 LNHDA and CDR2 SQIVND come from the germline V gene (reference sequence). J lost 4 bases, V lost 8 bases, and 14 bases had no gene match. CDR3 amino acids: CASPNRGRYQSNEKLFF. DNA of the CDR3: TGTGCCAGTCCTAACAGGGGGCGTTATCAGAGTAATGAAAAACTGTTTTTT.

The chain joins TRBV5-1 to TRBJ2-1; 7 nucleotides match TRBD2. CDR1 and CDR2 (germline): SGHRS, YFSETQ. The CDR3 length is 16 residues. The trim removed 0 bases at V and 0 bases at J, leaving 3 bases unmatched. The CDR3 nucleotides read TGCGCCAGCAGCTTGGTCGCTAGCGGCTCCTACAATGAGCAGTTCTTC. Translating gives CASSLVASGSYNEQFF.

The rearrangement links TRBV2 to TRBJ1-4; D possibly corresponds to TRBD1 (6 bases). Germline V gene data show CDR1 as SNHLY and CDR2 as FYNNEI. The CDR3 sequence is 15 residues long. V lost 7 bases, J lost 3 bases, and 15 bases lay in between. CDR3 sequence reads: CASTTGGASNEKLFF. The DNA of the CDR3 is TGTGCCAGCACCACGGGGGGGGCCTCTAATGAAAAACTGTTTTTT.

A single count supports this clone. This chain connects TRBV5-5 to TRBJ1-5; the match to TRBD1 covers 9 bases. Losses at the gene ends were 0 bases for V and 0 bases for J; bases not matched to a gene: 4. Per the germline V gene, CDR1 is SGHKS and CDR2 is YYEKEE (reference sequence). This CDR3 has 17 residues. In DNA form, the CDR3 reads TGTGCCAGCAGCTTGGCCCCGACAGGGGGTAGCAATCAGCCCCAGCATTTT. Translation: CASSLAPTGGSNQPQHF.